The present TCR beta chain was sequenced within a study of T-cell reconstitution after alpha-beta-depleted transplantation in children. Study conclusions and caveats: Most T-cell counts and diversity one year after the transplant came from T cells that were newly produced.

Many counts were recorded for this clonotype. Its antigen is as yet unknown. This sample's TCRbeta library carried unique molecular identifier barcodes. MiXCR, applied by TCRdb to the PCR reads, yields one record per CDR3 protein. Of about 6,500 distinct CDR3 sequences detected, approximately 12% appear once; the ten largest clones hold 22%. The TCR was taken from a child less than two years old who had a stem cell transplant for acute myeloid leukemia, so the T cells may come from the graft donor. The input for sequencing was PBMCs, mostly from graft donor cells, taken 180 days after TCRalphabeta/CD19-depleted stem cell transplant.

The CDR3 here is CASSPGPGQSSGANVLTF. The CDR3 DNA follows: TGTGCCAGCAGCCCTGGTCCGGGACAAAGCTCTGGGGCCAACGTCCTGACTTTC. The rearrangement uses TRBV7-3 and TRBJ2-6, with a possible D match to TRBD1 (6 bases). The germline V gene encodes CDR1 SGHTA and CDR2 FQGTGA. The CDR3 is made up of 18 amino acids. V lost 5 bases and J 0 bases, leaving 17 bases between the germline ends.